The clone carrying this T cell receptor (beta chain) has only a few counts. What it binds is unknown. CDR1 is SGHTA, CDR2 FQGNSA, per germline. V lost 5 bases and J lost 10; bases outside the gene matches: 7. The length of the CDR3 is 14 residues. The data belong to a study of T cells in Graves' hyperthyroidism and ophthalmopathy. Study overall: Peripheral blood was secured at the point of initial diagnosis, before any treatment. Study-wide results and limits: Most clonotypes that expanded in the thyroid above 0.001 also showed up in blood.

Amplified TCR beta CDR3 regions derived from RNA transcripts. First-round RT-PCR of the TCR CDR3 relied on the HTBI primer set. MiXCR, run by TCRdb on the multiplex PCR reads, gives a single entry per CDR3 protein. The table shows about 400,000 distinct CDR3 sequences, with approximately 13% occurring only once. Exclusions: uncontrolled infection, other autoimmune disease, pregnancy, lactation. Diagnosing involved the use of clinical symptoms, serum thyroxine and TRAb, thyroid ultrasound and orbital computed tomography. The chain has TRBV7-2 and TRBJ1-6; TRBD1 matches at 8 bases. The sequenced sample consisted of blood. The sequence was obtained from a young woman with Graves' hyperthyroidism. CDR3 loop: CASSTDREISPLHF. As DNA, the CDR3 is TGTGCCAGCAGCACGGACAGGGAGATCTCACCCCTCCACTTT.